This TCR beta chain was retrieved from a study of technical replicates of blood from several donors. Assay: immunoSEQ multiplex PCR; the TCRdb copy retains only in-frame clones and omits some. The data show 80,000 or so clones, with about 98% seen just once and approximately 0.15% held by the top ten. The receptor was isolated from a human donor in good health. Sample: T cells isolated from PBMCs.

The CDR3 nucleotides are TGCGCCAGCAGCGAGGGACGGAGGGGCTCTGGAAACACCATATATTTT. It yields the protein CASSEGRRGSGNTIYF. The genes are TRBV5-1 and TRBJ1-3, with D possibly matching TRBD1 (5 bases). Trimming stripped 4 bases from V and 0 bases from J, with 14 bases between. The CDR3 runs 16 residues. Germline V lookup: CDR1 SGHRS, CDR2 YFSETQ.